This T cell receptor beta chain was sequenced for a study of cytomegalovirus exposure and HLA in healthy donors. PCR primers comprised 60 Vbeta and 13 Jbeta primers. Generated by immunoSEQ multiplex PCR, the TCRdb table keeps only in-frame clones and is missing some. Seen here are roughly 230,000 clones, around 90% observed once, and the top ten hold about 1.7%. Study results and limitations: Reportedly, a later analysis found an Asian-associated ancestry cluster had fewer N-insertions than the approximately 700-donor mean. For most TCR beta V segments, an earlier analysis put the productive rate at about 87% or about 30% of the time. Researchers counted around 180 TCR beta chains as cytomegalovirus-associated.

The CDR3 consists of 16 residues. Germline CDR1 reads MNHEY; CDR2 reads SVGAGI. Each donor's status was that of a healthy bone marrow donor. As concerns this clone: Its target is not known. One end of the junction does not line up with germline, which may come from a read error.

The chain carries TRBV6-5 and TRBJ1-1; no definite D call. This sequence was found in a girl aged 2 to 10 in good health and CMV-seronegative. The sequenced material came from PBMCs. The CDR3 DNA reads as TGTGCCAGCAGTTACTCCGGGGTCGGGCCGAACGCTGAAGCTTTCTTT. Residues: CASSYSGVGPNAEAFF.